Within the sample, the clone carrying this TCR beta chain is medium-sized. This record belongs to a study of spatial heterogeneity in lung cancer. Overall study context: Each unique TCR and UMI combination was seen more than ten times on average in raw reads.

This sample's time point: sample taken at primary tumor resection. The donors, about 74 patients with untreated early-stage non-small cell lung cancer, provided the samples. Material for sequencing was whole RNA from tumor, nontumor lung or frozen PBMC, left unsorted. Trimming removed 8 bases at V and 4 bases at J, with 12 bases between. Germline V gene lookup returns CDR1 SNHLY and CDR2 FYNNEI. The CDR3 runs 13 residues. Each TCR cDNA molecule bore a unique molecular identifier. TCRdb processed the 5' RACE reads anew with MiXCR; each CDR3 protein has one entry. The table includes 2,100 or so distinct CDR3 sequences, roughly 9.4% detected once.

The chain joins TRBV2 to TRBJ1-5; D remains unclear. The source material was normal lung tissue next to the tumor, sampled at surgery. The sequence was collected from a female donor with early-stage non-small cell lung cancer. The CDR3 is CASQREGNQPQHF. The DNA for the CDR3 is TGTGCCAGCCAGAGGGAGGGTAATCAGCCCCAGCATTTT.